The next 2 T cell receptor beta chains were all read from a single sample in a study of blood T cell repertoires in COVID-19. Generated by immunoSEQ multiplex PCR, the TCRdb table keeps only in-frame clones and is missing some. The sample shows approximately 93,000 clones, around 79% of them seen only once. Sequences were obtained from peripheral blood. These receptors were collected from an elderly woman with acute or convalescent COVID-19.

This clone came up once. The chain uses TRBV30 and TRBJ1-1, with TRBD1 matching 8 bases. Germline V lookup: CDR1 GTSNPN, CDR2 SVGIG (reference sequence). The trim removed 2 bases at V and 4 bases at J, leaving 3 bases unmatched. This CDR3 region has 13 residues. The CDR3 loop is CAWSIGQGTEAFF. CDR3 sequence (DNA): TGTGCCTGGAGTATAGGACAGGGCACTGAAGCTTTCTTT. Based on the CDR3 plus reference TRBV30 and TRBJ1-1, the full variable domain is SQTIHQWPATLVQPVGSPLSLECTVEGTSNPNLYWYRQAAGRGLQLLFYSVGIGQISSEVPQNLSASRPQDRQFILSSKKLLLSDSGFYLCAWSIGQGTEAFFGQGTRLTVV.

The rearrangement uses TRBV6-5 and TRBJ2-7; D unresolved. This CDR3 comprises 15 residues. The ends were cut back, 0 bases at V and 4 bases at J, with 13 bases in the middle. Germline V gene lookup returns CDR1 MNHEY and CDR2 SVGAGI. The DNA for the CDR3 is TGTGCCAGCAGTTACTCGAGCAGCGAACCTTACGAGCAGTACTTC. Encoded protein: CASSYSSSEPYEQYF.